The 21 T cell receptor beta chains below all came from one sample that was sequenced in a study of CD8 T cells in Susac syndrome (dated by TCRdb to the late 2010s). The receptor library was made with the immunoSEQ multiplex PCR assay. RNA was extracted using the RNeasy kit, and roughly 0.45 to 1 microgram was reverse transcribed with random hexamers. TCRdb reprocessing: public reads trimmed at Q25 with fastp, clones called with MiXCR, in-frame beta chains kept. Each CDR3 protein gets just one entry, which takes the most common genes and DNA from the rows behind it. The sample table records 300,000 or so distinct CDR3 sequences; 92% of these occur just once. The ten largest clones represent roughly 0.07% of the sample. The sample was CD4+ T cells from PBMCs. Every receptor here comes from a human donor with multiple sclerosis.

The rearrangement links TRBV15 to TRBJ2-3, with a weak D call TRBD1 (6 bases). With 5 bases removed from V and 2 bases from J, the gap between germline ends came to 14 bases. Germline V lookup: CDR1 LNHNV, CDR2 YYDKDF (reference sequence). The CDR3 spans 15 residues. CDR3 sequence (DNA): TGTGCCACCAGCTGGGACATCGGGGTCACAGATACGCAGTATTTT. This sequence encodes CATSWDIGVTDTQYF. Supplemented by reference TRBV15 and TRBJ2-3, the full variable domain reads DAMVIQNPRYQVTQFGKPVTLSCSQTLNHNVMYWYQQKSSQAPKLLFHYYDKDFNNEADTPDNFQSRRPNTSFCFLDIRSPGLGDTAMYLCATSWDIGVTDTQYFGPGTRLTVL.

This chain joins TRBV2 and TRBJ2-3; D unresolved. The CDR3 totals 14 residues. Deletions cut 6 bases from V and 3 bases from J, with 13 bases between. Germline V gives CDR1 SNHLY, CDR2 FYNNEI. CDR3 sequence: CASSQSLVTDTQYF. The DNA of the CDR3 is TGTGCCAGCAGCCAAAGCTTGGTGACAGATACGCAGTATTTT. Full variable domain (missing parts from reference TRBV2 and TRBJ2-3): EPEVTQTPSHQVTQMGQEVILRCVPISNHLYFYWYRQILGQKVEFLVSFYNNEISEKSEIFDDQFSVERPDGSNFTLKIRSTKLEDSAMYFCASSQSLVTDTQYFGPGTRLTVL.

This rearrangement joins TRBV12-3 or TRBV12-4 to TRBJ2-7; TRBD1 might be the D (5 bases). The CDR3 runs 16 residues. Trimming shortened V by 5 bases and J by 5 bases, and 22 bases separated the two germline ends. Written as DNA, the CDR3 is TGTGCCAGCAGTCTGAAGGGGTCTACCTTCCTCAACGAGCAGTACTTC. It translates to CASSLKGSTFLNEQYF.

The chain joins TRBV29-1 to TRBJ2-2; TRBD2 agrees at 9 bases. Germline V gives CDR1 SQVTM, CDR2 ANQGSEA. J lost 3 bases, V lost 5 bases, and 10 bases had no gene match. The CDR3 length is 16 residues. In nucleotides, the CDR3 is TGCAGCGTTCGGAAGCGGGGGGCGCCCGACACCGGGGAGCTGTTTTTT. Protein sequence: CSVRKRGAPDTGELFF.

CDR3 protein: CASNAGATDTQYF. The CDR3 nucleotides are TGTGCCAGCAATGCGGGCGCCACAGATACGCAGTATTTT. This chain links TRBV28 with TRBJ2-3, with D possibly TRBD2 on 5 matching bases. The V and J ends lost 7 bases and 2 bases respectively, with 10 bases between them. Germline V gives CDR1 MDHEN, CDR2 SYDVKM. This CDR3 comprises 13 residues.

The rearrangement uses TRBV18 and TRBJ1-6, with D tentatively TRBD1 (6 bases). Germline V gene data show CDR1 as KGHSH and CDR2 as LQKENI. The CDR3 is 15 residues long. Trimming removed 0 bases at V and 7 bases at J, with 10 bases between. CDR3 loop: CASSPPQGRNSPLHF. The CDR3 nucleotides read TGTGCCAGCTCACCACCCCAGGGGAGAAATTCACCCCTCCACTTT.

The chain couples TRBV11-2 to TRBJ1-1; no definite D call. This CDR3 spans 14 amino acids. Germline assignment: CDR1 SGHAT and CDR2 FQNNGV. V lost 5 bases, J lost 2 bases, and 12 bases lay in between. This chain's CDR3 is CASSPRRTNTEAFF. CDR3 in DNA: TGTGCCAGCAGCCCCCGACGAACCAACACTGAAGCTTTCTTT.

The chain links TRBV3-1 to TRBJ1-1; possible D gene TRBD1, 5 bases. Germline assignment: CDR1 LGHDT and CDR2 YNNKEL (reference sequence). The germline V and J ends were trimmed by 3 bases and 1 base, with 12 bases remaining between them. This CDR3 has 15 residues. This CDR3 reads CASSHGSGANTEAFF. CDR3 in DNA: TGTGCCAGCAGCCACGGTTCCGGGGCGAACACTGAAGCTTTCTTT.

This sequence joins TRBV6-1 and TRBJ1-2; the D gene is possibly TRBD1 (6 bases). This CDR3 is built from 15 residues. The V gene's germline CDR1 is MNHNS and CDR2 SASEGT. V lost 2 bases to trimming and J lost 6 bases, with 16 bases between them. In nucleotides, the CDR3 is TGTGCCAGCAGTGAAAGGGCAGCCGAGGGGGATGGCTACACCTTC. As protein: CASSERAAEGDGYTF.

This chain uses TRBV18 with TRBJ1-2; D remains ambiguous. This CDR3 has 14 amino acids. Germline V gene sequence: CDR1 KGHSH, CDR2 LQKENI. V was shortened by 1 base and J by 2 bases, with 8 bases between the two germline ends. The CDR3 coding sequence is TGTGCCAGCTCACCACGGCCAGAGAACTATGGCTACACCTTC. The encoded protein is CASSPRPENYGYTF. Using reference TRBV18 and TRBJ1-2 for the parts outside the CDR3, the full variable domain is NAGVMQNPRHLVRRRGQEARLRCSPMKGHSHVYWYRQLPEEGLKFMVYLQKENIIDESGMPKERFSAEFPKEGPSILRIQQVVRGDSAAYFCASSPRPENYGYTFGSGTRLTVV.

CDR3 region: CASSLEWGSDTQYF. The CDR3 region has the DNA TGTGCCAGCAGCTTAGAGTGGGGATCAGATACGCAGTATTTT. The J gene is TRBJ2-3, the V gene TRBV7-8; D gene unclear. Trimming removed 1 base from V and 4 bases from J, with 9 bases in between. Germline V gene sequence: CDR1 SGHVS, CDR2 FQNEAQ. This CDR3 is 14 amino acids long.

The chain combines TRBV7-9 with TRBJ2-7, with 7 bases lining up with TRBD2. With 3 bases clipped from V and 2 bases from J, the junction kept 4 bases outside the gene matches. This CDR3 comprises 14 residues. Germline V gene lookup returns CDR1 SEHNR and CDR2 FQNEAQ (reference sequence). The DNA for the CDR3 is TGTGCCAGCAGCTTTGGGCGGGGGACCTACGAGCAGTACTTC. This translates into CASSFGRGTYEQYF.

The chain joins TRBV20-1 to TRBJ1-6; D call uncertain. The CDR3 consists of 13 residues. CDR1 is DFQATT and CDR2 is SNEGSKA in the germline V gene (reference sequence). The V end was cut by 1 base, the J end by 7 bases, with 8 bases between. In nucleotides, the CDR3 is TGCAGTGCTAGAGGGCGTCCGAATTCACCCCTCCACTTT. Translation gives CSARGRPNSPLHF.

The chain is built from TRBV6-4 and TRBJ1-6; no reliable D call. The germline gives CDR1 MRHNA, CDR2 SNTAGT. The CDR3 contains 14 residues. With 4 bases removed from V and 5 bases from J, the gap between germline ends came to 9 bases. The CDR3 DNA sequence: TGTGCCAGCAGTGCCGGAAACAATAATTCACCCCTCCACTTT. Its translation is CASSAGNNNSPLHF.

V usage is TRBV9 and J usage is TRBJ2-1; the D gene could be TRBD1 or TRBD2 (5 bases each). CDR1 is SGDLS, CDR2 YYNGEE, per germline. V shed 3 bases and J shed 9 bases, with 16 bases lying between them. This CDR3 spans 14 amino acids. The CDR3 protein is CASSALRGTGEQFF. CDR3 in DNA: TGTGCCAGCAGCGCCCTGAGGGGAACAGGTGAGCAGTTCTTC.

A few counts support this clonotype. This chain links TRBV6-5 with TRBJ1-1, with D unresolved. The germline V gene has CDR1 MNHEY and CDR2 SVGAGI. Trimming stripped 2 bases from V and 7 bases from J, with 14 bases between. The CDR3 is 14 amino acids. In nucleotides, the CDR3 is TGTGCCAGCAGTTACGTCCGGGTAGGGAGTGAAGCTTTCTTT. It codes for CASSYVRVGSEAFF.

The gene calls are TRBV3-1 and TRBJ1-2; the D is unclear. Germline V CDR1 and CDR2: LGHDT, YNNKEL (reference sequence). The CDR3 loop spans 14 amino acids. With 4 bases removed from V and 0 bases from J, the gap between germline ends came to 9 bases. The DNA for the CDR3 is TGTGCCAGCAGCCGAGATGCTTCTAACTATGGCTACACCTTC. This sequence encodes CASSRDASNYGYTF. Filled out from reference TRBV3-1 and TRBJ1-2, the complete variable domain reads DTAVSQTPKYLVTQMGNDKSIKCEQNLGHDTMYWYKQDSKKFLKIMFSYNNKELIINETVPNRFSPKSPDKAHLNLHINSLELGDSAVYFCASSRDASNYGYTFGSGTRLTVV.

The CDR3 DNA sequence: TGTGCCTGGAGGCCCCATCCTCTAGGGCCCCAGCATTTT. This gives the protein CAWRPHPLGPQHF. The chain recombines TRBV30 with TRBJ1-5; D call uncertain. In germline, CDR1 is GTSNPN, CDR2 SVGIG (reference sequence). Trimming shortened V by 3 bases and J by 9 bases, and 15 bases separated the two germline ends. This CDR3 has 13 residues.

The CDR3 is CASSLRFRTSGTGDTQYF. CDR3 sequence (DNA): TGTGCCAGCAGCCTCCGGTTTAGGACTAGCGGGACGGGAGATACGCAGTATTTT. This chain uses TRBV3-1 with TRBJ2-3, with 12 bases that match TRBD2. This CDR3 has 18 residues. Looked up from germline, CDR1 is LGHDT and CDR2 is YNNKEL (reference sequence). V trimming: 4 bases; J trimming: 5 bases; junction bases outside the gene matches: 13.

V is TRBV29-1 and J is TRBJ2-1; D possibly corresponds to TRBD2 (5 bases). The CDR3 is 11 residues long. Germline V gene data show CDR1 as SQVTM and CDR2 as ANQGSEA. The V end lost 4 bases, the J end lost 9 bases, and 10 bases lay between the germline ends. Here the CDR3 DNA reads TGCAGCGTTGCTCGGGGTGGTGAGCAGTTCTTC. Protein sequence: CSVARGGEQFF.

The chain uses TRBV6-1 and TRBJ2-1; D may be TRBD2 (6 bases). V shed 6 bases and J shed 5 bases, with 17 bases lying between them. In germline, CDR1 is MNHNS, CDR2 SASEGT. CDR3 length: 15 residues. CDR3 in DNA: TGTGCCAGCAGGGGCGCGGGACTCCCCCACAATGAGCAGTTCTTC. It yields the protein CASRGAGLPHNEQFF.